This T cell receptor beta chain was identified in a study of identical twins. The V end was cut by 0 bases, the J end by 0 bases, with 12 bases between. The CDR3 is made up of 16 amino acids. The germline CDR1 and CDR2 sequences are SGHRS and YFSETQ. A single record per CDR3 protein comes from TCRdb applying MiXCR to the 5' RACE reads. Here the sample spans 450,000 or so distinct CDR3 sequences, approximately 25% being singletons. This clonotype was detected only a few times. The same specimen was also included in a second study, on T cells expressing NK-cell markers. That work contributes: Among a handful of donors, these clonotypes also ranked first in the CD3+CD56-NKG2C+ fraction. Expanded NKG2C+ T cell clones were not confirmed as HCMV-specific.

This sequence joins TRBV5-1 and TRBJ1-1; no clear D gene. The sequence was collected from a woman aged 18 to 35 in good health. The specimen sequenced was CD4+ T cells sorted from blood. The CDR3 nucleotides read TGCGCCAGCAGCTTGGAAGGACCCAGAGTGAACACTGAAGCTTTCTTT. Protein sequence: CASSLEGPRVNTEAFF. Drawing the rest from reference TRBV5-1 and TRBJ1-1, the complete variable domain is KAGVTQTPRYLIKTRGQQVTLSCSPISGHRSVSWYQQTPGQGLQFLFEYFSETQRNKGNFPGRFSGRQFSNSRSEMNVSTLELGDSALYLCASSLEGPRVNTEAFFGQGTRLTVV.